A single sample gave rise to the 23 T cell receptor beta chains below, sequenced in a study of cytomegalovirus exposure and HLA in healthy donors. The primer mix had 60 Vbeta and 13 Jbeta primers. Sequencing was performed with immunoSEQ multiplex PCR; in TCRdb, only in-frame clones are kept and a portion is missing. Here the sample spans roughly 130,000 clones, around 70% being singletons. The sequenced sample was PBMCs. These TCRs come from a man aged 40-55 years in good health and CMV-seropositive.

This clone has a handful of counts. The J gene is TRBJ2-7, the V gene TRBV5-1; no definite D call. The germline V gene encodes CDR1 SGHRS and CDR2 YFSETQ. The CDR3 totals 16 residues. V gave up 0 bases and J gave up 0 bases, with 13 bases separating them. This CDR3 reads CASSLDRQPSSYEQYF. In nucleotides, the CDR3 is TGCGCCAGCAGCTTGGATCGTCAGCCTAGCTCCTACGAGCAGTACTTC.

This clone turned up a few times. The rearrangement joins TRBV6-4 to TRBJ1-2; D gene unclear. V lost 3 bases and J lost 4, with 6 bases in between. CDR3 length equals 12 residues. Germline V gene data show CDR1 as MRHNA and CDR2 as SNTAGT. The CDR3 DNA reads TGTGCCAGCAGTGAAGGAGGCTATGGCTACACCTTC. It translates to CASSEGGYGYTF.

The chain employs TRBV5-1 and TRBJ2-2, with TRBD2 as a possible D gene (6 bases). V gave up 0 bases and J gave up 5 bases, with 17 bases separating them. This CDR3 is built from 17 residues. Germline CDR1 is SGHRS and CDR2 is YFSETQ. CDR3 residues: CASSLDRGPGGTGELFF. The CDR3 DNA follows: TGCGCCAGCAGCTTGGACAGAGGGCCCGGGGGTACCGGGGAGCTGTTTTTT. Full variable domain (missing parts from reference TRBV5-1 and TRBJ2-2): KAGVTQTPRYLIKTRGQQVTLSCSPISGHRSVSWYQQTPGQGLQFLFEYFSETQRNKGNFPGRFSGRQFSNSRSEMNVSTLELGDSALYLCASSLDRGPGGTGELFFGEGSRLTVL.

V and J are TRBV5-1 and TRBJ2-1, with D maybe TRBD2 (7 bases). CDR1 and CDR2 from the germline V gene are SGHRS and YFSETQ. Trimming shortened V by 4 bases and J by 6 bases, and 26 bases separated the two germline ends. The CDR3 has 18 amino acids. The CDR3 coding sequence is TGCGCCAGCAGCGACCCAAGGGGGGGGCCACAGTCCCGCAATGAGCAGTTCTTC. Its protein is CASSDPRGGPQSRNEQFF. The entire variable domain, with the rest obtained from reference TRBV5-1 and TRBJ2-1, is as follows: KAGVTQTPRYLIKTRGQQVTLSCSPISGHRSVSWYQQTPGQGLQFLFEYFSETQRNKGNFPGRFSGRQFSNSRSEMNVSTLELGDSALYLCASSDPRGGPQSRNEQFFGPGTRLTVL.

The gene calls are TRBV28 and TRBJ2-3; the match to TRBD1 covers 7 bases. Germline-derived CDR1 and CDR2 are MDHEN and SYDVKM. V lost 8 bases, J lost 0 bases, and 8 bases stayed unmatched. The CDR3 spans 15 residues. Written as DNA, the CDR3 is TGTGCCAGCCTCCCGGGACAGATTAGCACAGATACGCAGTATTTT. Encoded protein: CASLPGQISTDTQYF. Looking up the rest from reference TRBV28 and TRBJ2-3 gives the full variable domain: DVKVTQSSRYLVKRTGEKVFLECVQDMDHENMFWYRQDPGLGLRLIYFSYDVKMKEKGDIPEGYSVSREKKERFSLILESASTNQTSMYLCASLPGQISTDTQYFGPGTRLTVL.

The chain carries TRBV11-2 and TRBJ1-2, with 12 bases lining up with TRBD1. CDR1 is SGHAT and CDR2 is FQNNGV in the germline V gene. The CDR3 spans 16 residues. With V trimmed by 5 bases and J by 8 bases, 12 bases remained unmatched. DNA of the CDR3: TGTGCCAGCAGCCGAAACGGGGACAGGGGGCGCGGGGGCTACACCTTC. Its protein product is CASSRNGDRGRGGYTF.

The gene calls are TRBV30 and TRBJ2-2; D unclear. The CDR3 runs 15 residues. Between the trimmed V and J ends, which lost 4 bases and 5 bases, there was a span of 17 bases. Germline V gene lookup returns CDR1 GTSNPN and CDR2 SVGIG (reference sequence). CDR3 amino acids: CAWTLTLDGTGELFF. The CDR3 DNA reads TGTGCCTGGACCCTGACCCTAGATGGGACCGGGGAGCTGTTTTTT.

The rearrangement links TRBV19 to TRBJ2-5, with 8 bases aligning to TRBD1. The end of the DNA is better explained by TRBJ2-7, so the J call may be wrong. The CDR3 extends over 15 amino acids. The germline V gene has CDR1 LNHDA and CDR2 SQIVND (reference sequence). The CDR3 loop is CASSIPGRGQDEQYF. For the CDR3, the DNA is TGTGCCAGTAGTATTCCGGGCAGGGGGCAGGACGAGCAGTACTTC.

V and J are TRBV6-1 and TRBJ1-1; a possible D gene is TRBD1 (6 bases). V was pared by 6 bases and J by 7 bases, with 9 bases between. The CDR3 covers 11 residues. Germline V gene sequence: CDR1 MNHNS, CDR2 SASEGT. CDR3: CASRQTGEAFF. The CDR3 coding sequence is TGTGCCAGCAGGCAGACAGGTGAAGCTTTCTTT.

This clone was observed a handful of times. The chain carries TRBV2 and TRBJ2-7, with D perhaps matching TRBD1 (6 bases). The germline CDR1 and CDR2 sequences are SNHLY and FYNNEI. The CDR3 extends over 14 amino acids. Trimming took 5 bases from V and 0 from J, leaving 11 bases between them. The CDR3: CASSHKGVSYEQYF. The CDR3 DNA reads as TGTGCCAGCAGTCATAAGGGGGTCTCCTACGAGCAGTACTTC. The full variable domain, completed using reference TRBV2 and TRBJ2-7, is EPEVTQTPSHQVTQMGQEVILRCVPISNHLYFYWYRQILGQKVEFLVSFYNNEISEKSEIFDDQFSVERPDGSNFTLKIRSTKLEDSAMYFCASSHKGVSYEQYFGPGTRLTVT.

CDR3 nucleotide sequence: TGTGCAAGTCGCTTAGTCACCCTAGGGGGTGGTAATTCACCCCTCCACTTT. Translation: CASRLVTLGGGNSPLHF. V and J are TRBV12-2 and TRBJ1-6; the table calls TRBD1, which could not be checked here. TRBV12-2 is marked as a pseudogene. This CDR3 region has 17 residues.

Here the CDR3 DNA reads TGTGCCTGGAGTGTACGACAGGGGGTCCGCTCTGGGGCCAACGTCCTGACTTTC. Translating it yields CAWSVRQGVRSGANVLTF. This chain links TRBV30 with TRBJ2-6; TRBD1 agrees at 9 bases. The germline V gene encodes CDR1 GTSNPN and CDR2 SVGIG (reference sequence). The V segment lost 0 bases and the J segment 0 bases; nucleotides outside the gene matches: 6. The CDR3 runs 18 residues. Filled out from reference TRBV30 and TRBJ2-6, the complete variable domain reads SQTIHQWPATLVQPVGSPLSLECTVEGTSNPNLYWYRQAAGRGLQLLFYSVGIGQISSEVPQNLSASRPQDRQFILSSKKLLLSDSGFYLCAWSVRQGVRSGANVLTFGAGSRLTVL.

This clone has only a few counts. V and J are TRBV5-4 and TRBJ2-2; TRBD2 aligns across 11 bases. The CDR3 is 15 residues long. V shed 4 bases, J shed 5 bases, and the junction held 4 bases outside the gene matches. CDR1 and CDR2 from the germline V gene are SGHNT and YYREEE (reference sequence). The CDR3 reads CASSALAGGTGELFF. CDR3 nucleotide sequence: TGTGCCAGCAGCGCCCTAGCGGGAGGTACCGGGGAGCTGTTTTTT.

This chain joins TRBV7-9 and TRBJ1-5, with D tentatively TRBD1 (5 bases). The CDR3 is 15 residues long. The germline V gene encodes CDR1 SEHNR and CDR2 FQNEAQ (reference sequence). Between the trimmed V and J ends, which lost 1 base and 0 bases, there was a span of 7 bases. Here the CDR3 DNA reads TGTGCCAGCAGCTTAGGTACAGGTAGCAATCAGCCCCAGCATTTT. As protein: CASSLGTGSNQPQHF.

This chain joins TRBV5-6 and TRBJ2-5, with 9 bases aligning to TRBD1. The CDR3 covers 13 residues. Unmatched junction bases numbered 2, after V lost 4 bases and J lost 4 bases. Germline values: CDR1 SGHDT, CDR2 YYEEEE. The CDR3, as DNA: TGTGCCAGCAGCCAGGACAGGGGAGAGACCCAGTACTTC. Protein sequence: CASSQDRGETQYF.

The chain is built from TRBV5-6 and TRBJ2-3; perhaps TRBD1 as D (5 bases). V was clipped by 2 bases and J by 0 bases, with 13 bases between them. The length of the CDR3 is 16 residues. Germline values: CDR1 SGHDT, CDR2 YYEEEE. This CDR3 reads CASSFPRAGSTDTQYF. The CDR3 region has the DNA TGTGCCAGCAGCTTTCCACGAGCAGGGAGCACAGATACGCAGTATTTT.

The chain joins TRBV28 to TRBJ2-1; D is ambiguous. This CDR3 contains 14 residues. With 4 bases removed from V and 6 bases from J, the gap between germline ends came to 13 bases. Germline CDR1 reads MDHEN; CDR2 reads SYDVKM. The CDR3 bases are TGTGCCAGCAGTTCGGCGGCCGATACCAATGAGCAGTTCTTC. Its translation is CASSSAADTNEQFF.

This clone came up a few times. The chain is built from TRBV7-9 and TRBJ1-1; 9 nucleotides line up with TRBD1. V shed 11 bases and J 3 bases; nucleotides not matched to a gene: 13. The CDR3 totals 15 residues. Germline V lookup: CDR1 SEHNR, CDR2 FQNEAQ (reference sequence). The CDR3 region is CALTGQGRRYTEAFF. CDR3 bases: TGTGCCCTAACGGGACAGGGCCGCCGGTACACTGAAGCTTTCTTT.

The V call is TRBV28, the J call TRBJ2-1; 7 bases are shared with TRBD2. V shed 6 bases and J 9 bases; nucleotides not matched to a gene: 8. Germline loops: CDR1 MDHEN, CDR2 SYDVKM. This CDR3 region has 13 residues. The CDR3 loop reads CASRSGILREQFF. The CDR3 bases are TGTGCCAGCAGAAGCGGGATCCTCCGTGAGCAGTTCTTC.

This clone has only a few counts. The chain employs TRBV27 and TRBJ2-3; 8 nucleotides align to TRBD1. Germline V gives CDR1 MNHEY, CDR2 SMNVEV (reference sequence). The CDR3 length is 15 residues. V gave up 2 bases and J gave up 6 bases; unmatched junction bases: 7. The CDR3 bases are TGTGCCAGCAGTTTACTCGGACAGGGTGCCGATACGCAGTATTTT. As protein: CASSLLGQGADTQYF.

The chain employs TRBV19 and TRBJ2-6, with D hard to call. V gave up 7 bases and J gave up 0 bases, with 13 bases separating them. Germline CDR1 and CDR2: LNHDA and SQIVND (reference sequence). The CDR3 loop spans 16 amino acids. The CDR3 bases are TGTGCCAGTAACTCGCGAGCCCTCTCTGGGGCCAACGTCCTGACTTTC. It encodes CASNSRALSGANVLTF. The variable domain in full, completed from reference TRBV19 and TRBJ2-6, reads DGGITQSPKYLFRKEGQNVTLSCEQNLNHDAMYWYRQDPGQGLRLIYYSQIVNDFQKGDIAEGYSVSREKKESFPLTVTSAQKNPTAFYLCASNSRALSGANVLTFGAGSRLTVL.

The chain joins TRBV18 to TRBJ1-5; 11 bases line up with TRBD1. In germline, CDR1 is KGHSH, CDR2 LQKENI. The CDR3 extends over 16 amino acids. The V and J ends lost 3 bases and 5 bases, in that order; junction bases with no gene match: 6. This chain's CDR3 is CASSPGTGGFDQPQHF. CDR3 nucleotides: TGTGCCAGCTCACCCGGGACAGGGGGTTTCGATCAGCCCCAGCATTTT.

This rearrangement joins TRBV27 to TRBJ1-5; no definite D call. Germline CDR1 is MNHEY and CDR2 is SMNVEV (reference sequence). V was cut by 2 bases and J by 3 bases, with 8 bases left in between. The CDR3 loop spans 14 amino acids. Written as DNA, the CDR3 is TGTGCCAGCAGTTTAGTCACAATCAATCAGCCCCAGCATTTT. Protein sequence: CASSLVTINQPQHF.